Presented here are 3 T cell receptor beta chains from one specimen sequenced in a study of shared clonotypes between healthy human individuals. Profiled with immunoSEQ multiplex PCR; TCRdb holds only in-frame clones, not every one. This table has around 690,000 clones, 80% to 95% appearing once. Sequenced material: memory CD8+ T cells from PBMCs. Subset noted: CD45RO+ cells pooled with CCR7-negative TemRA cells. The receptors derive from a man between 18 and 29 years old in good health. Some clones in this sample may be carry-over from other donors' samples.

The chain combines TRBV28 with TRBJ2-7, with 7 bases aligning to TRBD1. The CDR3 has 15 residues. The germline gives CDR1 MDHEN, CDR2 SYDVKM. The ends lost 5 bases at V and 6 bases at J; junction bases unmatched: 13. The CDR3 reads CASSAIDRELGEQYF. The CDR3 DNA follows: TGTGCCAGCAGTGCCATTGACAGGGAGCTGGGCGAGCAGTACTTC.

This clone was picked up many times. V gene TRBV7-8 combines with J gene TRBJ2-1; D is unresolved. The germline V gene has CDR1 SGHVS and CDR2 FQNEAQ. Trimming removed 5 bases from V and 4 bases from J, with 15 bases in between. The CDR3 runs 15 residues. CDR3 protein: CASSPGALTYNEQFF. In DNA, the CDR3 is TGTGCCAGCAGCCCCGGTGCGCTCACGTACAATGAGCAGTTCTTC.

The V call is TRBV28, the J call TRBJ2-7; TRBD2 aligns across 12 bases. CDR1 and CDR2 from the germline V gene are MDHEN and SYDVKM. Losses at the gene ends were 5 bases for V and 2 bases for J; bases not matched to a gene: 10. The length of the CDR3 is 17 residues. The CDR3 loop reads CASSPRTSGMFPYEQYF. As DNA, the CDR3 is TGTGCCAGCAGTCCAAGGACTAGCGGGATGTTTCCCTACGAGCAGTACTTC. Based on the CDR3 plus reference TRBV28 and TRBJ2-7, the full variable domain is DVKVTQSSRYLVKRTGEKVFLECVQDMDHENMFWYRQDPGLGLRLIYFSYDVKMKEKGDIPEGYSVSREKKERFSLILESASTNQTSMYLCASSPRTSGMFPYEQYFGPGTRLTVT.